Presented here are 28 T cell receptor beta chains from one specimen sequenced in a study of CD8 T cells in Susac syndrome. RNA was extracted with the RNeasy kit, and a quantity of about 0.45 to 1 ug was reverse transcribed using random hexamers. TCRdb independently ran MiXCR on the immunoSEQ multiplex PCR reads; one entry per CDR3 protein. The sample contains roughly 80,000 distinct CDR3 sequences, just under 95% of which appear only once. What was sequenced was CD8+ T cells from PBMCs. These receptors were collected from a human donor in good health.

The genes are TRBV28 and TRBJ1-2, with D uncertain. The ends were cut back, 3 bases at V and 8 bases at J, with 13 bases in the middle. Germline CDR1 and CDR2: MDHEN and SYDVKM. This CDR3 has 13 amino acids. The CDR3 loop reads CASSFSGLGGYTF. CDR3 DNA sequence: TGTGCCAGCAGTTTTTCGGGATTGGGGGGCTACACCTTC.

This chain connects TRBV7-3 to TRBJ1-1, with D maybe TRBD1 (5 bases). The germline gives CDR1 SGHTA, CDR2 FQGTGA. V was clipped by 5 bases and J by 4 bases, with 14 bases between them. The CDR3 extends over 14 amino acids. The DNA of the CDR3 is TGTGCCAGCAGCCCTCTAGGTGGGGGCACTGAAGCTTTCTTT. Protein sequence: CASSPLGGGTEAFF. The variable domain in full, with the rest retrieved from reference TRBV7-3 and TRBJ1-1, is GAGVSQTPSNKVTEKGKYVELRCDPISGHTALYWYRQSLGQGPEFLIYFQGTGAADDSGLPNDRFFAVRPEGSVSTLKIQRTERGDSAVYLCASSPLGGGTEAFFGQGTRLTVV.

This chain uses TRBV28 with TRBJ1-1, with D tentatively TRBD1 (5 bases). The V gene's germline CDR1 is MDHEN and CDR2 SYDVKM. The CDR3 sequence is 13 residues long. V lost 3 bases and J lost 6, with 11 bases in between. CDR3 in DNA: TGTGCCAGCAGTTTGTGGCAGGGCCCTGAAGCTTTCTTT. It translates to CASSLWQGPEAFF.

There are a few counts of this clonotype. The rearrangement uses TRBV24-1 and TRBJ2-5; D gene uncertain. Looked up from germline, CDR1 is KGHDR and CDR2 is SFDVKD. This CDR3 has 14 amino acids. Trimming removed 1 base at V and 4 bases at J, with 9 bases between. The chain's CDR3 is CATSDFREGETQYF. CDR3 nucleotides: TGTGCCACCAGTGATTTTAGGGAAGGAGAGACCCAGTACTTC.

The rearrangement uses TRBV27 and TRBJ2-1; TRBD2 aligns across 9 bases. Germline CDR1 is MNHEY and CDR2 is SMNVEV (reference sequence). Trimming took 4 bases from V and 3 from J; bases not matched to a gene: 4. The CDR3 is made up of 15 amino acids. The DNA for the CDR3 is TGTGCCAGCAGTTGGGGACTAGCTGGCTACAATGAGCAGTTCTTC. It translates to CASSWGLAGYNEQFF.

The chain employs TRBV19 and TRBJ2-2; the match to TRBD1 covers 9 bases. Germline V gene data show CDR1 as LNHDA and CDR2 as SQIVND (reference sequence). Trimming took 5 bases from V and 5 from J; bases not matched to a gene: 3. There are 14 residues in the CDR3. The CDR3 coding sequence is TGTGCCAGTAGTGCCGGACAGGGGACCGGGGAGCTGTTTTTT. This sequence encodes CASSAGQGTGELFF.

V gene TRBV19 combines with J gene TRBJ1-1, with D uncertain. The CDR3 is made up of 12 amino acids. CDR1 and CDR2 (germline): LNHDA, SQIVND (reference sequence). V lost 7 bases and J lost 4, with 10 bases in between. CDR3 nucleotide sequence: TGTGCCAGTACTTTCGGTAGCACTGAAGCTTTCTTT. This codes for CASTFGSTEAFF.

This chain uses TRBV24-1 with TRBJ2-2; 7 bases map to TRBD1. This CDR3 has 16 residues. The V gene end was trimmed by 3 bases and the J gene end by 0 bases; junction bases not matched to a gene: 3. CDR1 is KGHDR, CDR2 SFDVKD, per germline. DNA for the CDR3: TGTGCCACCAGTGATCGGACAGGCGCGAACACCGGGGAGCTGTTTTTT. Its protein product is CATSDRTGANTGELFF.

The V gene is TRBV27, the J gene TRBJ2-1, with 13 positions matching TRBD2. Trimming removed 8 bases from V and 9 bases from J; junction bases left unmatched: 7. This CDR3 region has 14 residues. Germline V CDR1 and CDR2: MNHEY, SMNVEV (reference sequence). CDR3 bases: TGTGCCAGCGGACTAGCGGGAGTACATGTTGAGCAGTTCTTC. It encodes CASGLAGVHVEQFF.

V gene TRBV28 combines with J gene TRBJ1-4, with D hard to call. The CDR3 length is 13 residues. Germline loops: CDR1 MDHEN, CDR2 SYDVKM. Trimming removed 0 bases at V and 8 bases at J, with 7 bases between. CDR3 loop: CASSLWVKEKLFF. CDR3 nucleotides: TGTGCCAGCAGTTTATGGGTAAAAGAAAAACTGTTTTTT.

This clonotype was seen a single time. The rearrangement joins TRBV27 to TRBJ2-1; the D is unclear. Trimming removed 6 bases at V and 1 base at J, with 16 bases between. Germline V gene lookup returns CDR1 MNHEY and CDR2 SMNVEV (reference sequence). The CDR3 extends over 16 amino acids. The CDR3 loop is CASSLRASGSYNEQFF. In DNA, the CDR3 is TGTGCCAGCAGCCTAAGGGCGTCTGGATCCTACAATGAGCAGTTCTTC.

The rearrangement uses TRBV25-1 and TRBJ2-1, with D perhaps TRBD2 (6 bases). This CDR3 has 14 amino acids. Germline lookup yields CDR1 MGHDK and CDR2 SYGVNS. V was trimmed by 6 bases and J by 2 bases, leaving 11 bases between them. The CDR3 loop reads CASRGLSPYNEQFF. Written as DNA, the CDR3 is TGTGCCAGCAGGGGACTTTCTCCCTACAATGAGCAGTTCTTC.

In its sample, this clonotype was seen once. The chain is built from TRBV15 and TRBJ2-1, with D possibly called TRBD1 or TRBD2 (5 bases each). CDR3 length: 15 residues. V was shortened by 5 bases and J by 3 bases, with 14 bases between the two germline ends. CDR1 is LNHNV and CDR2 is YYDKDF in the germline V gene (reference sequence). The CDR3 reads CATSADGTDYNEQFF. DNA of the CDR3: TGTGCCACCAGCGCAGACGGGACGGACTACAATGAGCAGTTCTTC.

The sample holds one count of this clonotype. V is TRBV20-1 and J is TRBJ1-5; 8 bases are shared with TRBD1. This CDR3 is built from 14 residues. Looked up from germline, CDR1 is DFQATT and CDR2 is SNEGSKA (reference sequence). The V segment lost 0 bases and the J segment 2 bases; nucleotides outside the gene matches: 0. The CDR3, as DNA: TGCAGTGCTAGAGAGGACAGGGGCAATCAGCCCCAGCATTTT. Translated: CSAREDRGNQPQHF.

The chain uses TRBV19 and TRBJ1-1; D unclear. CDR1 is LNHDA, CDR2 SQIVND, per germline (reference sequence). The CDR3 has 10 amino acids. With 8 bases removed from V and 7 bases from J, the gap between germline ends came to 8 bases. The CDR3 region is CASSGVEAFF. In DNA, the CDR3 is TGTGCCAGTTCGGGAGTTGAAGCTTTCTTT.

The rearrangement joins TRBV9 to TRBJ2-2; D gene unclear. The V gene lost 0 bases and the J gene lost 7 bases, with 7 bases spanning the gap. The germline V gene has CDR1 SGDLS and CDR2 YYNGEE. The CDR3 extends over 13 amino acids. CDR3 loop: CASSVATSGELFF. The CDR3 nucleotides read TGTGCCAGCAGCGTAGCTACAAGCGGGGAGCTGTTTTTT.

V and J are TRBV9 and TRBJ2-7, with 10 bases that match TRBD1. Germline trimming cut 4 bases from V and 4 bases from J; bases unmatched to any gene: 8. Looked up from germline, CDR1 is SGDLS and CDR2 is YYNGEE. The CDR3 length is 15 residues. CDR3 in amino acids: CASSPRTGGVYEQYF. In DNA form, the CDR3 reads TGTGCCAGCAGCCCCAGGACAGGGGGTGTGTACGAGCAGTACTTC. Full variable domain (outside the CDR3, taken from reference TRBV9 and TRBJ2-7): DSGVTQTPKHLITATGQRVTLRCSPRSGDLSVYWYQQSLDQGLQFLIQYYNGEERAKGNILERFSAQQFPDLHSELNLSSLELGDSALYFCASSPRTGGVYEQYFGPGTRLTVT.

The chain has TRBV4-1 and TRBJ1-4; D is perhaps TRBD1 (5 bases). Trimming cost V 1 base and J 3 bases, with 6 bases left between them. The CDR3 length is 14 residues. Germline assignment: CDR1 MGHRA and CDR2 YSYEKL. CDR3 region: CASSQGGANEKLFF. The CDR3 coding sequence is TGCGCCAGCAGCCAAGGAGGGGCTAATGAAAAACTGTTTTTT.

V is TRBV12-3 or TRBV12-4 and J is TRBJ2-1; 10 nucleotides match TRBD2. This CDR3 comprises 14 residues. J gave up 9 bases and V 1 base, and 3 bases lay outside the gene matches. The CDR3 sequence is CASSLGSSGGEQFF. The CDR3 nucleotides are TGTGCCAGCAGTTTAGGGTCTAGCGGGGGTGAGCAGTTCTTC.

V is TRBV20-1 and J is TRBJ2-7; 8 bases fit TRBD1. In germline, CDR1 is DFQATT, CDR2 SNEGSKA (reference sequence). The J segment lost 7 bases and the V segment lost 5 bases, leaving 13 bases of the junction unmatched. The CDR3 length is 14 residues. The CDR3 DNA reads as TGCAGTGCTCTGAACCCGGGACAGGAATTAGAGCAGTACTTC. Amino acid sequence: CSALNPGQELEQYF.

The genes are TRBV7-8 and TRBJ2-2, with D possibly TRBD1 on 6 matching bases. Trimming shortened V by 2 bases and J by 0 bases, and 7 bases separated the two germline ends. Per the germline V gene, CDR1 is SGHVS and CDR2 is FQNEAQ. This CDR3 has 15 residues. The CDR3 DNA follows: TGTGCCAGCAGCTTACGGACAGCGAACACCGGGGAGCTGTTTTTT. It yields the protein CASSLRTANTGELFF.

The rearrangement links TRBV9 to TRBJ1-2, with D maybe TRBD1 (6 bases). The V gene lost 0 bases and the J gene lost 4 bases, with 13 bases spanning the gap. The CDR3 runs to 15 residues. Looked up from germline, CDR1 is SGDLS and CDR2 is YYNGEE. CDR3 DNA: TGTGCCAGCAGCGTAGTTGGGGGGCGCGCCTATGGCTACACCTTC. Its protein product is CASSVVGGRAYGYTF.

The chain carries TRBV19 and TRBJ2-1; the D is unclear. This CDR3 is 16 amino acids long. Trimming removed 1 base from V and 0 bases from J, with 10 bases in between. Germline values: CDR1 LNHDA, CDR2 SQIVND (reference sequence). The CDR3 bases are TGTGCCAGTAGTATAGTAGTAAGGGACTCCTACAATGAGCAGTTCTTC. Amino acids: CASSIVVRDSYNEQFF.

The V call is TRBV2, the J call TRBJ2-7; the D gene is possibly TRBD1 (6 bases). This CDR3 spans 14 amino acids. V lost 8 bases and J lost 2, with 16 bases in between. CDR1 is SNHLY and CDR2 is FYNNEI in the germline V gene. The CDR3 nucleotides read TGTGCCAGCCGGCTGTTGGGGGCAGCCTACGAGCAGTACTTC. Amino acids: CASRLLGAAYEQYF.

This sequence joins TRBV20-1 and TRBJ1-5; possibly TRBD1 for D (6 bases). Trimming took 3 bases from V and 6 from J, leaving 15 bases between them. The CDR3 totals 14 residues. Germline lookup yields CDR1 DFQATT and CDR2 SNEGSKA (reference sequence). The CDR3 sequence: CSASDDPGAQPQHF. The DNA for the CDR3 is TGCAGTGCTAGTGATGACCCAGGGGCTCAGCCCCAGCATTTT.

This clonotype was picked up one time. This chain joins TRBV6-5 and TRBJ2-7; either TRBD1 or TRBD2 may fit D (6 bases each). The germline V gene has CDR1 MNHEY and CDR2 SVGAGI. V was pared by 11 bases and J by 0 bases, with 14 bases between. The CDR3 consists of 13 residues. The CDR3 spells CAPRGDSSYEQYF. CDR3 in DNA: TGTGCCCCGAGGGGGGATAGCTCCTACGAGCAGTACTTC.

This chain connects TRBV29-1 to TRBJ1-1; 9 bases are shared with TRBD1. In germline, CDR1 is SQVTM, CDR2 ANQGSEA. The CDR3 runs 15 residues. J gave up 0 bases and V 4 bases, and 6 bases lay outside the gene matches. The CDR3 nucleotides read TGCAGCGTTGCGGACAGGGGTGAAATGAACACTGAAGCTTTCTTT. As protein: CSVADRGEMNTEAFF.

The chain carries TRBV7-9 and TRBJ1-5; TRBD1 matches at 7 bases. The CDR3 covers 16 residues. Per the germline V gene, CDR1 is SEHNR and CDR2 is FQNEAQ (reference sequence). J was trimmed by 3 bases and V by 5 bases; bases with no gene match: 10. The CDR3 region is CASSLEVGTVNQPQHF. The CDR3 nucleotides read TGTGCCAGCAGCCTAGAGGTTGGGACAGTCAATCAGCCCCAGCATTTT.